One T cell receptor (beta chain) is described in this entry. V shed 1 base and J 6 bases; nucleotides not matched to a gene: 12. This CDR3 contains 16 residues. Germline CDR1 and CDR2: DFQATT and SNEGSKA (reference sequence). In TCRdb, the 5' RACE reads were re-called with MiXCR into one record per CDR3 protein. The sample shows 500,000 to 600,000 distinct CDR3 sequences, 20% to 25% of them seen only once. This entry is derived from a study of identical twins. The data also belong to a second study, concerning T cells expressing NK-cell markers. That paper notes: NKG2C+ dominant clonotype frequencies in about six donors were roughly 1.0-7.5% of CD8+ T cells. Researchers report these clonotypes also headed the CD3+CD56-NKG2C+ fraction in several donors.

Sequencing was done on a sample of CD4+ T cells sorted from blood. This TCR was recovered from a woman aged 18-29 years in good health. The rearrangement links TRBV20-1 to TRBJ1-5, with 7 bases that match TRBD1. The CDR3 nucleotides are TGCAGTGCTAGAGCGAAAAACAGGGGTGACGGTCAGCCCCAGCATTTT. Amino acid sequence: CSARAKNRGDGQPQHF.